This TCR beta chain stems from a study of T cell repertoires in cytomegalovirus infection. As for the study in general: The authors used CMV epitopes that were HLA-C-restricted (recently identified) and HLA-B-restricted (well studied). Indications came from public TCR beta signatures; they pointed to CMV infection and to a matching HLA type.

TCRdb processed the reads anew with MiXCR; each CDR3 protein has one entry. Altogether about 570,000 distinct CDR3 sequences are present, almost 40% being singletons, with the ten largest covering 48%. Regarding this clonotype: The antigen is unknown.

This CDR3 comprises 17 residues. V shed 6 bases, J shed 1 base, and the junction held 11 bases outside the gene matches. The study's findings and limits: The cumulative frequency of public TCR beta families distinguished individuals who carried CMV together with the relevant HLA. Across the ex vivo response, the dominant clonotypes were HLA-C-restricted CMV-specific TCR beta clonotypes.

The specimen comprised cultured PBMCs, sampled from culture after CMV antigen stimulation. This clonotype was obtained from a human donor in good health (CMV status not recorded). Some clones in this sample may be carry-over from other donors' samples. This chain links TRBV12-3 or TRBV12-4 with TRBJ2-3; 9 bases fit TRBD2. CDR3 coding DNA: TGTGCCAGCAGCGCGGGGGGGCCGTCTCATGGCACAGATACGCAGTATTTT. Its translation: CASSAGGPSHGTDTQYF.